The T cell receptor (beta chain) under discussion was sequenced for a study of control samples from healthy donors and cancer patients. This clone was found once. Trimming stripped 6 bases from V and 2 bases from J, with 3 bases between. Looked up from germline, CDR1 is SQVTM and CDR2 is ANQGSEA. The CDR3 runs 10 residues. Produced via immunoSEQ multiplex PCR; TCRdb's table is partial and in-frame only. The table lists approximately 82,000 clones, around 94% of them singletons. Sequenced sample: blood. This TCR came from a woman younger than 35 in good health. The chain recombines TRBV29-1 with TRBJ2-3; D uncertain. The CDR3 DNA follows: TGCAGCGTAGACACAGATACGCAGTATTTT. Translation gives CSVDTDTQYF.